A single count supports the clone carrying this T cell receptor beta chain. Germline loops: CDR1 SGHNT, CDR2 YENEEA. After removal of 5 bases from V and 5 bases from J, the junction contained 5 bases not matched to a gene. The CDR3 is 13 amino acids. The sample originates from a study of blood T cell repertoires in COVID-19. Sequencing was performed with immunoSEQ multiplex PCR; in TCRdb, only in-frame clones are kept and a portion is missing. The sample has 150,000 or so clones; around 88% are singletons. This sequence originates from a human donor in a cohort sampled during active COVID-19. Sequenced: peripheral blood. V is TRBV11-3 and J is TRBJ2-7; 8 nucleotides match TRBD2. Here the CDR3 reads CASSPTTSDEQYF. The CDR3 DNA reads TGTGCCAGCAGCCCGACGACTAGCGACGAGCAGTACTTC. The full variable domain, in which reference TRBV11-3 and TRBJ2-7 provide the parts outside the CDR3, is EAGVVQSPRYKIIEKKQPVAFWCNPISGHNTLYWYLQNLGQGPELLIRYENEEAVDDSQLPKDRFSAERLKGVDSTLKIQPAELGDSAVYLCASSPTTSDEQYFGPGTRLTVT.